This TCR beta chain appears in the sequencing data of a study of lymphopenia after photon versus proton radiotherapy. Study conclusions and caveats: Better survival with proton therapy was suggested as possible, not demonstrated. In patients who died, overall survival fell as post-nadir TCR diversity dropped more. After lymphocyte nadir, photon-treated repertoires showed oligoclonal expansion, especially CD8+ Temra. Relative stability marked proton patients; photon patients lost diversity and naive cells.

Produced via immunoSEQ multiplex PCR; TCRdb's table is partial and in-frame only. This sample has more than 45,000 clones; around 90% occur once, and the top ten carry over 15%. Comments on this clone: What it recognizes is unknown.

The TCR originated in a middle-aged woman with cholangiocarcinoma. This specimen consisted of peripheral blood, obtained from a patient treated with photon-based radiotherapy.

The CDR3, as DNA: TGTGCCAGCAGTGAATGGAGTAGCGGCGATGAGCAGTTCTTC. As protein: CASSEWSSGDEQFF. V is TRBV25-1 and J is TRBJ2-1; weak D call: TRBD2 (6 bases). The CDR3 has 14 amino acids. V dropped 1 base and J dropped 8 bases, with 12 bases sitting between them. CDR1 and CDR2 from the germline V gene are MGHDK and SYGVNS. Combining the CDR3 with reference TRBV25-1 and TRBJ2-1 gives the whole variable domain EADIYQTPRYLVIGTGKKITLECSQTMGHDKMYWYQQDPGMELHLIHYSYGVNSTEKGDLSSESTVSRIRTEHFPLTLESARPSHTSQYLCASSEWSSGDEQFFGPGTRLTVL.